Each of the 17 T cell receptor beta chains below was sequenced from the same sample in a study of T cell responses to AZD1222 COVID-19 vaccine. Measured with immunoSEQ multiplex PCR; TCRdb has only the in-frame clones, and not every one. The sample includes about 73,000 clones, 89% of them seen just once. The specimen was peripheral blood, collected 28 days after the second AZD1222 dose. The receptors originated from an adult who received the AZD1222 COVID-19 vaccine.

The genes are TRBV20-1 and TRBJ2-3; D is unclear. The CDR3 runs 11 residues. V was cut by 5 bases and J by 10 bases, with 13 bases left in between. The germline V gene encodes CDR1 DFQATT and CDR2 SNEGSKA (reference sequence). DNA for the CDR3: TGCAGTGCTCCGGTAACGCATGCGCAGTATTTT. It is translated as CSAPVTHAQYF.

CDR3 sequence reads: CSVETGWTDSQETQYF. CDR3 nucleotide sequence: TGCAGCGTTGAAACCGGTTGGACAGATTCCCAAGAGACCCAGTACTTC. The chain joins TRBV29-1 to TRBJ2-5, with D perhaps matching TRBD1 (6 bases). The CDR3 runs 16 residues. Per the germline V gene, CDR1 is SQVTM and CDR2 is ANQGSEA. V was cut by 2 bases and J by 1 base, with 17 bases left in between.

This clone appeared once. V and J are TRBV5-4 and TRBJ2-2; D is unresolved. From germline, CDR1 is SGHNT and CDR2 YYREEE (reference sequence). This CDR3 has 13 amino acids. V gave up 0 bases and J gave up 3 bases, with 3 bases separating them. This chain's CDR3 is CASSLEDTGELFF. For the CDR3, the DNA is TGTGCCAGCAGCTTGGAAGACACCGGGGAGCTGTTTTTT.

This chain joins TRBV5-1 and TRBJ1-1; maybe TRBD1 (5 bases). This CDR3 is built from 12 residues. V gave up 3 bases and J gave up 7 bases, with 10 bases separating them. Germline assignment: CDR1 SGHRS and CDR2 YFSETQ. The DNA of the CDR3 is TGCGCCAGCAGCTCCGGGACCGATGAAGCTTTCTTT. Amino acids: CASSSGTDEAFF.

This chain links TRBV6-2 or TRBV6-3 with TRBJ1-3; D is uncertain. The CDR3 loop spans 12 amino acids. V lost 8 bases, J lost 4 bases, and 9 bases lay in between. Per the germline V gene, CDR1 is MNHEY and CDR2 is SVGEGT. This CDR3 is CASGPLGNTIYF. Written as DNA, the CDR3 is TGTGCCAGCGGCCCCCTCGGAAACACCATATATTTT.

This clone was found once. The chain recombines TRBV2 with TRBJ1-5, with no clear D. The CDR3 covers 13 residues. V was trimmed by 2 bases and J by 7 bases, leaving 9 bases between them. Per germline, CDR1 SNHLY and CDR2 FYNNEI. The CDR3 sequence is CASSEHPLQPQHF. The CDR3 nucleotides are TGTGCCAGCAGTGAACACCCTCTGCAGCCCCAGCATTTT. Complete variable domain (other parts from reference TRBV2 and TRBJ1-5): EPEVTQTPSHQVTQMGQEVILRCVPISNHLYFYWYRQILGQKVEFLVSFYNNEISEKSEIFDDQFSVERPDGSNFTLKIRSTKLEDSAMYFCASSEHPLQPQHFGDGTRLSIL.

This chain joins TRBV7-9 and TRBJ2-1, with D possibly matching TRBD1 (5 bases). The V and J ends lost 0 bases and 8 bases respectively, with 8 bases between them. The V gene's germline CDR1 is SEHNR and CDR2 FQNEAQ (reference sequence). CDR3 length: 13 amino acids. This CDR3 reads CASSLAGHYEQFF. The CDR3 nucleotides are TGTGCCAGCAGCTTAGCAGGACACTATGAGCAGTTCTTC. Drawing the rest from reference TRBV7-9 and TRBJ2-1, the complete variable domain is DTGVSQNPRHKITKRGQNVTFRCDPISEHNRLYWYRQTLGQGPEFLTYFQNEAQLEKSRLLSDRFSAERPKGSFSTLEIQRTEQGDSAMYLCASSLAGHYEQFFGPGTRLTVL.

The CDR3 DNA reads as TGTGCCAGCAGCTTAGGGCGTCTCTACGAGCAGTACTTC. Its translation: CASSLGRLYEQYF. The chain is built from TRBV7-2 and TRBJ2-7; D unresolved. The germline gives CDR1 SGHTA, CDR2 FQGNSA. Trimming took off 1 base at V and 3 bases at J, with 7 bases between the two ends. This CDR3 region has 13 residues.

CDR3 protein: CASRAGRGYGYTF. CDR3 bases: TGTGCCAGCAGGGCGGGGAGAGGCTATGGCTACACCTTC. The chain uses TRBV25-1 and TRBJ1-2; no clear D gene. Trimming pared 6 bases from V and 4 bases from J, leaving 12 bases between. The CDR3 covers 13 residues. Germline V lookup: CDR1 MGHDK, CDR2 SYGVNS.

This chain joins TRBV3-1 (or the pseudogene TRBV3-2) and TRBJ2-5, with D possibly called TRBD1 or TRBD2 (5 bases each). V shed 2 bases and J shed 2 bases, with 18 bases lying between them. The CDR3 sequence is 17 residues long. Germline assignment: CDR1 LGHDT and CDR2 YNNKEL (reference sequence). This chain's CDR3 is CASSQQPPGRLQETQYF. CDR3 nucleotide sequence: TGTGCCAGCAGCCAACAGCCCCCGGGACGCCTGCAAGAGACCCAGTACTTC.

The DNA of the CDR3 is TGTGCCAGCAGTTGGGTTCCGTGGGGTACGCAGTATTTT. This sequence encodes CASSWVPWGTQYF. The chain recombines TRBV28 with TRBJ2-3; D remains ambiguous. Trimming pared 4 bases from V and 8 bases from J, leaving 13 bases between. The CDR3 runs 13 residues. The V gene's germline CDR1 is MDHEN and CDR2 SYDVKM.

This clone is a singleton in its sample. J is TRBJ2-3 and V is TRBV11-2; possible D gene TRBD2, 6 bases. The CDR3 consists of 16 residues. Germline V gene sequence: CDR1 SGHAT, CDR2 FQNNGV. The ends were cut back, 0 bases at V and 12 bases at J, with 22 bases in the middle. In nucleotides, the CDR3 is TGTGCCAGCAGCTTAGAGGGTCGGGCTAGCGAACAACACCAGTATTTT. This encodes CASSLEGRASEQHQYF.

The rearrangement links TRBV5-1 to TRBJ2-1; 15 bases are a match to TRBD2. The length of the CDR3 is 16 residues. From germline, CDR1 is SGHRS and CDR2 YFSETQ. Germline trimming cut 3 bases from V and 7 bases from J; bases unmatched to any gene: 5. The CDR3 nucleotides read TGCGCCAGCAGCTACGGACTAGCGGGGGGGCGAAATGAGCAGTTCTTC. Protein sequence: CASSYGLAGGRNEQFF.

In DNA, the CDR3 is TGTGCCAGCAGCGCACGTCAGCTGGGGAACACTGAAGCTTTCTTT. Translating gives CASSARQLGNTEAFF. The rearrangement joins TRBV7-2 to TRBJ1-1, with D unresolved. CDR1 SGHTA and CDR2 FQGNSA come from the germline V gene. CDR3 length: 15 amino acids. V was shortened by 5 bases and J by 1 base, with 14 bases between the two germline ends.

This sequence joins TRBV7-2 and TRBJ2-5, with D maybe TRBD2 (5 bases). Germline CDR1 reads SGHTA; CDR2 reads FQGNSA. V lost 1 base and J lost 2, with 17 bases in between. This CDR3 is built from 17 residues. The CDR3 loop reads CASSLGPIRTGQETQYF. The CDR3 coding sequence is TGTGCCAGCAGCTTAGGACCCATAAGGACGGGACAAGAGACCCAGTACTTC.

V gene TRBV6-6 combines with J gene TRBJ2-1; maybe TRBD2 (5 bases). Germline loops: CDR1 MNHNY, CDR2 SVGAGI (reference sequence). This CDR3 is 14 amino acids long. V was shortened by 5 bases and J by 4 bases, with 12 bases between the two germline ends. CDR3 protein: CASSKGSWYNEQFF. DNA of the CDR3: TGTGCCAGCAGTAAAGGGAGCTGGTACAATGAGCAGTTCTTC.

The CDR3 DNA reads as TGTGCCAGCAGTGAAGGGACACAGGGCCGCAATCAGCCCCAGCATTTT. The encoded protein is CASSEGTQGRNQPQHF. The chain is built from TRBV6-1 and TRBJ1-5; the D gene is possibly TRBD1 (6 bases). The CDR3 is 16 amino acids. CDR1 MNHNS and CDR2 SASEGT come from the germline V gene. V lost 1 base, J lost 2 bases, and 12 bases lay in between.